Presented here are 18 T cell receptor beta chains from one specimen sequenced in a study of cytomegalovirus exposure and HLA in healthy donors. The PCR made use of 60 Vbeta and 13 Jbeta primers. Method: immunoSEQ multiplex PCR; TCRdb's copy keeps in-frame clones and lacks some. This table holds under 130,000 clones, over 65% found once. What was sequenced was PBMCs. The receptor source for this set is a female donor in good health and CMV-seropositive.

The V and J genes are TRBV4-3 and TRBJ1-5, with D tentatively TRBD1 (6 bases). Trimming shortened V by 2 bases and J by 3 bases, and 11 bases separated the two germline ends. Looked up from germline, CDR1 is LGHNA and CDR2 is YSLEER. CDR3 length: 15 residues. The CDR3 coding sequence is TGCGCCAGCAGCCAATCGGGGGGCAACAATCAGCCCCAGCATTTT. This gives the protein CASSQSGGNNQPQHF.

This chain joins TRBV28 and TRBJ1-1; no clear D. Germline V gene sequence: CDR1 MDHEN, CDR2 SYDVKM. The CDR3 length is 12 residues. The V end lost 8 bases, the J end lost 10 bases, and 17 bases lay between the germline ends. The CDR3 sequence: CASGQSPFPAFF. For the CDR3, the DNA is TGTGCCAGCGGGCAGTCCCCTTTTCCAGCTTTCTTT.

V gene TRBV11-3 combines with J gene TRBJ1-1; possibly TRBD1 for D (5 bases). This CDR3 spans 14 amino acids. Germline CDR1 and CDR2: SGHNT and YENEEA. Trimming removed 3 bases from V and 1 base from J, with 9 bases in between. CDR3 sequence reads: CASSFGTGNTEAFF. The CDR3 DNA reads as TGTGCCAGCAGCTTTGGGACTGGGAACACTGAAGCTTTCTTT.

This chain connects TRBV14 to TRBJ2-3; 8 bases fit TRBD1. This CDR3 has 17 residues. Germline values: CDR1 SGHDN, CDR2 FVKESK. The V gene end was trimmed by 0 bases and the J gene end by 1 base; junction bases not matched to a gene: 6. CDR3 sequence: CASSQDLSRGRTDTQYF. The CDR3, as DNA: TGTGCCAGCAGCCAAGATCTGTCCAGGGGGCGCACAGATACGCAGTATTTT.

This chain connects TRBV7-3 to TRBJ2-3; 16 nucleotides match TRBD2. V gave up 5 bases and J gave up 7 bases; unmatched junction bases: 9. The V gene's germline CDR1 is SGHTA and CDR2 FQGTGA. The CDR3 sequence is 17 residues long. In DNA form, the CDR3 reads TGTGCCAGCAGCCGCGAGGGACTAGCGGGGGGGCGTTATACGCAGTATTTT. As protein: CASSREGLAGGRYTQYF.

The V gene is TRBV5-1, the J gene TRBJ2-7; D perhaps matches TRBD1 (6 bases). V was clipped by 4 bases and J by 2 bases, with 16 bases between them. From germline, CDR1 is SGHRS and CDR2 YFSETQ. The CDR3 is 15 residues long. CDR3 loop: CASSPGVTATYEQYF. The CDR3 DNA sequence: TGCGCCAGCAGCCCAGGGGTGACAGCTACCTACGAGCAGTACTTC.

The chain couples TRBV27 to TRBJ2-7, with 7 bases matching TRBD1. The V gene end was trimmed by 10 bases and the J gene end by 2 bases; junction bases not matched to a gene: 8. The V gene's germline CDR1 is MNHEY and CDR2 SMNVEV (reference sequence). CDR3 length: 13 residues. For the CDR3, the DNA is TGTGCCACCAAAGAGGGACAGCCCTACGAGCAGTACTTC. This sequence encodes CATKEGQPYEQYF.

The chain joins TRBV25-1 to TRBJ2-5; perhaps TRBD2 as D (5 bases). Gene TRBJ2-7 matches the end of the DNA better, so the J call may be wrong. This CDR3 is 16 amino acids long. Per germline, CDR1 MGHDK and CDR2 SYGVNS. CDR3 in DNA: TGTGCCAGCAGTGAACGGAGGTCGGGCGCGGGCTACGAGCAGTACTTC. Translating it yields CASSERRSGAGYEQYF.

This clone was picked up a small number of times. For the CDR3, the DNA is TGTGCCTGGCGAGGAATAGCCAAAAACATTCAGTACTTC. Protein: CAWRGIAKNIQYF. This chain uses TRBV30 with TRBJ2-4; D remains ambiguous. The CDR3 loop spans 13 amino acids. The V and J ends lost 5 bases and 0 bases respectively, with 8 bases between them. The germline V gene encodes CDR1 GTSNPN and CDR2 SVGIG (reference sequence).

This chain uses TRBV27 with TRBJ1-4; a possible D gene is TRBD1 (6 bases). Per germline, CDR1 MNHEY and CDR2 SMNVEV (reference sequence). Deletions cut 5 bases from V and 7 bases from J, with 14 bases between. The CDR3 contains 14 residues. CDR3 coding DNA: TGTGCCAGCAGTACCCACAGGGTCGGTGAAAAACTGTTTTTT. Residues: CASSTHRVGEKLFF.

V gene TRBV11-2 combines with J gene TRBJ1-2; no clear D gene. From germline, CDR1 is SGHAT and CDR2 FQNNGV. The CDR3 loop spans 14 amino acids. V dropped 4 bases and J dropped 3 bases, with 12 bases sitting between them. The CDR3 DNA reads TGTGCCAGCAGCTCACGGGTGTATGACTATGGCTACACCTTC. As protein: CASSSRVYDYGYTF.

CDR3 region: CAWKGVNTEAFF. CDR3 sequence (DNA): TGTGCCTGGAAAGGGGTGAACACTGAAGCTTTCTTT. This chain uses TRBV30 with TRBJ1-1; tentative D call: TRBD1 (5 bases). Germline CDR1 GTSNPN, CDR2 SVGIG (reference sequence). The CDR3 has 12 amino acids. The V end lost 4 bases, the J end lost 0 bases, and 6 bases lay between the germline ends.

This clone was seen only a few times. The chain combines TRBV25-1 with TRBJ1-4; 7 bases fit TRBD1. Trimming took 9 bases from V and 8 from J; bases not matched to a gene: 9. The CDR3 is 13 amino acids. Germline CDR1 is MGHDK and CDR2 is SYGVNS. CDR3 DNA sequence: TGTGCCAGGATCAACAGGGGTGGAGAAAAACTGTTTTTT. This codes for CARINRGGEKLFF.

This chain links TRBV7-6 with TRBJ2-3, with TRBD2 matching over 12 bases. There are 17 residues in the CDR3. Per germline, CDR1 SGHVS and CDR2 FNYEAQ. V trimming: 2 bases; J trimming: 0 bases; junction bases outside the gene matches: 3. The CDR3 region is CASSLRLAGASTDTQYF. The CDR3 nucleotides are TGTGCCAGCAGCTTACGACTAGCGGGAGCTAGCACAGATACGCAGTATTTT.

The rearrangement joins TRBV9 to TRBJ1-6; 8 nucleotides match TRBD1. J was trimmed by 6 bases and V by 4 bases; bases with no gene match: 9. The germline gives CDR1 SGDLS, CDR2 YYNGEE. The CDR3 is made up of 16 amino acids. Written as DNA, the CDR3 is TGTGCCAGCAGCCCCCACGCACAGGGGGTTAATTCACCCCTCCACTTT. It encodes CASSPHAQGVNSPLHF.

The chain uses TRBV7-9 and TRBJ1-5; possibly TRBD1 for D (5 bases). Germline lookup yields CDR1 SEHNR and CDR2 FQNEAQ (reference sequence). The CDR3 is made up of 15 amino acids. Trimming stripped 1 base from V and 6 bases from J, with 13 bases between. As DNA, the CDR3 is TGTGCCAGCAGCTTAGTAGGGGTGGACGGTCAGCCCCAGCATTTT. This codes for CASSLVGVDGQPQHF.

The CDR3 DNA is TGTGCCAGCAGCACCGGACAGGGACTGAACACTGAAGCTTTCTTT. This gives the protein CASSTGQGLNTEAFF. This sequence joins TRBV7-3 and TRBJ1-1; 8 bases fit TRBD1. V lost 5 bases to trimming and J lost 0 bases; unmatched junction nucleotides: 5. Germline V gives CDR1 SGHTA, CDR2 FQGTGA. This CDR3 is 15 amino acids long. The entire variable domain, with the rest obtained from reference TRBV7-3 and TRBJ1-1, is as follows: GAGVSQTPSNKVTEKGKYVELRCDPISGHTALYWYRQSLGQGPEFLIYFQGTGAADDSGLPNDRFFAVRPEGSVSTLKIQRTERGDSAVYLCASSTGQGLNTEAFFGQGTRLTVV.

The chain has TRBV4-2 and TRBJ1-1; TRBD1 matches 7 bases. V was clipped by 3 bases and J by 5 bases; unmatched bases: 3. From germline, CDR1 is LGHNA and CDR2 YNFKEQ. CDR3 length equals 13 residues. The DNA for the CDR3 is TGTGCCAGCAGCCAGCAACAGGGGACTGAAGCTTTCTTT. Translated, it gives CASSQQQGTEAFF.